This is a list of T cell receptor beta chains from one sample in a study of blood T cell repertoires in COVID-19. Assay used: immunoSEQ multiplex PCR; TCRdb lists only in-frame clones, some missing. The top ten hold over 9.5% of the sample, which has some 200,000 clones, about 85% seen once. Specimen: peripheral blood. These receptors came from a woman aged 18-29 years who had recovered from COVID-19. CDR3s leave out the opening cysteine and the closing phenylalanine or tryptophan. Clone size, where shown, is once, few, many, or a class for clones that have expanded.

V | size | length | CDR3
TRBV5-1 | - | 12 | ASRTGSSGNTIY
TRBV19 | once | 14 | ASSTNRVAGTGELF
TRBV28 | - | 15 | ASRRPTGTSGGNEQF
TRBV30 | - | 12 | AWSGTGRADTQY
TRBV13 | - | 14 | ASSPQTGIAKNIQY
TRBV7-9 | - | 12 | ASSSSRDSDEQY
TRBV27 | - | 14 | ASSPLGREGPETQY
TRBV5-1 | - | 13 | ASSRLGGNTGELF
TRBV19 | - | 14 | ASSMGGPASTDTQY
TRBV25-1 | - | 14 | ASSEPPGAATYEQY
TRBV19 | - | 13 | ASSIAGQGRETQY
TRBV5-1 | - | 16 | ASSLFGSGGGPYNEQF
TRBV19 | - | 11 | ASSIEGTYGYT
TRBV4-2 | - | 16 | ASSTLAGGPLSGDEQF
TRBV7-9 | - | 12 | ASSPTGKEYGYT
TRBV19 | - | 11 | ASSVDRDQPQH
TRBV6-5 | - | 11 | ASMRGFSYEQY
TRBV6-2/TRBV6-3 | few | 12 | ASSLAGVAYEQY
TRBV4-3 | - | 12 | ASSQTGHTDTQY
TRBV10-3 | - | 17 | AISESRLGESGSTDTQY
TRBV19 | - | 15 | ASSPEWRQGAGDVAF
TRBV13 | - | 13 | ASSARDRGVYEQY
TRBV10-3 | - | 13 | AISSRGVTGNTIY
TRBV4-1 | - | 12 | ASSLSGRMETQY
TRBV4-3 | - | 12 | ASSQTDTPREQF
TRBV18 | - | 11 | ASSYRGNTEAF
TRBV6-2/TRBV6-3 | - | 13 | ASSSPGTLNYGYT
TRBV19 | - | 12 | ASSMRRPNQPQH
TRBV7-9 | - | 14 | ASSSIPPQGTYGYT
TRBV9 | once | 12 | ASSVQGAFEKLF
TRBV27 | - | 14 | ASSLLGGKTNTEAF
TRBV25-1 | - | 14 | ASSEEWTAGANVLT
TRBV29-1 | once | 12 | SVVQSLGRYEQY
TRBV29-1 | - | 11 | SVGTGGNYGYT
TRBV4-1 | - | 14 | ASSLGQGYTAGELF
TRBV27 | - | 11 | ASTSGTYNEQF
TRBV13 | - | 11 | ASSQTENTEAF
TRBV15 | - | 15 | ATSRYTGLAGDNEQF
TRBV7-3 | - | 11 | ASSLTQGNGYT
TRBV7-3 | - | 13 | ASSLAGQGGETQY
TRBV30 | - | 12 | AWSGAGRTDTQY
TRBV27 | - | 14 | ASSFGISPSTDTQY
TRBV5-1 | - | 12 | ASSSLASYNEQF
TRBV6-2/TRBV6-3 | - | 12 | ASSQPGLLRGAF
TRBV5-1 | - | 13 | ASSPRDRVVLEQY
TRBV9 | - | 13 | ASSVPSSSYNEQF
TRBV30 | - | 12 | AWSAGYSYNEQF
TRBV10-3 | once | 13 | AISESQTRNYGYT
TRBV12-3/TRBV12-4 | few | 10 | ASSLSVQPQH
TRBV19 | - | 13 | ASSPVEGSYNEQF
TRBV7-2 | - | 15 | ASSLTPPDRPTYEQY
TRBV7-9 | - | 13 | ASRHVMSVSDTQY
TRBV6-2/TRBV6-3 | once | 16 | ASSYEGWARFSVDEQF
TRBV29-1 | - | 10 | SVLRGGYEQY